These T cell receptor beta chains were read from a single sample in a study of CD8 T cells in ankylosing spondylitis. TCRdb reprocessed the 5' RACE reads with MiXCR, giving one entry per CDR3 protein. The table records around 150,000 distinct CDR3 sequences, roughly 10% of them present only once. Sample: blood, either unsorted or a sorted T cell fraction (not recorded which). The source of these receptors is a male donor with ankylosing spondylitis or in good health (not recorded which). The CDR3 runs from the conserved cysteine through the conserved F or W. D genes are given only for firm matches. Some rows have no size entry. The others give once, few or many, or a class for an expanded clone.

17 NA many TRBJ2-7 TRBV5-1 CASSLNVASGRTYEQYF TGCGCCAGCAGCTTAAACGTTGCGTCAGGGCGCACCTACGAGCAGTACTTC
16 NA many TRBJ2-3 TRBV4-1 CASSQGLVYDTDTQYF TGCGCCAGCAGCCAAGGTCTAGTCTACGACACAGATACGCAGTATTTT
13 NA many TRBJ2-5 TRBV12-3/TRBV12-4 CASTRWQGETQYF TGTGCCAGCACCCGCTGGCAGGGAGAGACCCAGTACTTC
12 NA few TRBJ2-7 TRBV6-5 CASSFGGREQYF TGTGCCAGCAGTTTCGGGGGGCGCGAGCAGTACTTC
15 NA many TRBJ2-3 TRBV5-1 CASSLAGVATDTQYF TGCGCCAGCAGCTTGGCTGGGGTTGCCACAGATACGCAGTATTTT
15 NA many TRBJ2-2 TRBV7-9 CASRPDTANTGELFF TGTGCCAGCAGACCCGACACCGCGAACACCGGGGAGCTGTTTTTT
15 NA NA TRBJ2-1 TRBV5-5 CASSLGGTGLNEQFF TGTGCCAGCAGCTTGGGGGGGACGGGTCTCAATGAGCAGTTCTTC
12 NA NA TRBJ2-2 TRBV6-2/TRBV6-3 CASEMNTGELFF TGTGCCAGCGAAATGAACACCGGGGAGCTGTTTTTT
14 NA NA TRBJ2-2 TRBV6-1 CASKLRANTGELFF TGTGCCAGCAAACTGAGAGCGAACACCGGGGAGCTGTTTTTT
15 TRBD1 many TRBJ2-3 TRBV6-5 CASSFSGTETGTQYF TGTGCCAGCAGTTTTTCCGGGACAGAAACGGGCACGCAGTATTTT
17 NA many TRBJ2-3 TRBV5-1 CASSPLWNRDYTDTQYF TGCGCCAGCAGCCCCCTCTGGAACAGGGATTACACAGATACGCAGTATTTT
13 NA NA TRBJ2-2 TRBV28 CASSSESPGELFF TGTGCCAGCAGTTCAGAGTCCCCCGGGGAGCTGTTTTTT
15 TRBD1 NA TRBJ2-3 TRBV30 CACPSNRGNSDTQYF TGTGCCTGTCCCTCGAACAGGGGGAACTCAGATACGCAGTATTTT
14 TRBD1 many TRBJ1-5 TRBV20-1 CSAGRQGLNQPQHF TGCAGTGCAGGACGACAGGGACTAAATCAGCCCCAGCATTTT
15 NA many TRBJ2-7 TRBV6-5 CASSYSTTAAYEQYF TGTGCCAGCAGTTACTCCACGACGGCCGCCTACGAGCAGTACTTC
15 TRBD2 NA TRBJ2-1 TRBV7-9 CASSGSGGGPNEQFF TGTGCCAGCAGCGGGAGCGGGGGGGGTCCTAATGAGCAGTTCTTC
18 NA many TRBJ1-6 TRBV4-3 CASSQDGSRSSYNSPLHF TGCGCCAGCAGCCAAGACGGCAGTAGAAGCTCCTATAATTCACCCCTCCACTTT
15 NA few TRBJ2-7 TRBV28 CASSLTGQGNYEQYF TGTGCCAGCAGTTTGACGGGCCAGGGTAACTACGAGCAGTACTTC
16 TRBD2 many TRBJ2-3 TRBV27 CASTGGAGGPIDTQYF TGTGCCAGCACCGGTGGGGCGGGGGGGCCGATAGATACGCAGTATTTT
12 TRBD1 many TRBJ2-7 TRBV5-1 CASSTTGSEQYF TGCGCCAGCAGCACGACAGGGAGCGAGCAGTACTTC
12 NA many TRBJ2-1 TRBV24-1 CATSDPLNEQFF TGTGCCACCAGTGATCCCCTAAATGAGCAGTTCTTC
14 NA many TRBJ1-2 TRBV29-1 CSVGLRGRISGYTF TGCAGCGTTGGATTAAGGGGTCGGATTTCGGGCTACACCTTC
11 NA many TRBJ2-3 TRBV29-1 CSVPVDGSQYF TGCAGCGTTCCTGTGGACGGGTCGCAGTATTTT
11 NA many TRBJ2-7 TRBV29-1 CSVWGFNEQYF TGCAGCGTTTGGGGGTTCAACGAGCAGTACTTC